This is a list of T cell receptor beta chains from one sample in a study of OX40 agonist ivuxolimab in advanced cancers. This table comes from immunoSEQ multiplex PCR, and its TCRdb copy is limited to in-frame clones, with some not included. Found here are 80,000 to 100,000 clones, 87% of them singletons; the top ten hold about 0.33%. The material was CD4+ or CD8+ T cells sorted from blood, obtained in a trial of the OX40 agonist ivuxolimab. These receptors were collected from an adult with an advanced solid tumor such as melanoma, head and neck, liver or kidney cancer. The CDR3 runs from the conserved cysteine through the conserved F or W.

V gene: TRBV7-9
J gene: TRBJ1-2
CDR3 protein: CASSLDTANYGYTF

V gene: TRBV9
J gene: TRBJ1-2
CDR3 protein: CASNRDGGLYGYTF

V gene: TRBV21-1
J gene: TRBJ1-5
CDR3 protein: CASSNTGGCRQPQHF

V gene: TRBV6-6
J gene: TRBJ1-5
CDR3 protein: CASSNPGGSGNQPQHF

V gene: TRBV18
J gene: TRBJ1-5
CDR3 protein: CASSPGQGGSNQPQHF

V gene: TRBV19
J gene: TRBJ1-1
CDR3 protein: CASTWSGQGVRGTEAFF

V gene: TRBV30
J gene: TRBJ2-3
CDR3 protein: CAWRGASTDTQYF

V gene: TRBV6-4
J gene: TRBJ1-6
CDR3 protein: CASSDSGPSSPLHF

V gene: TRBV27
J gene: TRBJ1-1
CDR3 protein: CASSLGMSGTEAFF

V gene: TRBV6-6
J gene: TRBJ2-5
CDR3 protein: CASSYWASGGQETQYF

V gene: TRBV19
J gene: TRBJ1-1
CDR3 protein: CASTKDRGPEAFF

V gene: TRBV7-6
J gene: TRBJ2-7
CDR3 protein: CASSTGQGGEQYF

V gene: TRBV28
J gene: TRBJ2-6
CDR3 protein: CASSPGGTGANVLTF

V gene: TRBV9
J gene: TRBJ2-1
CDR3 protein: CASSVGDLGSIGYNEQFF

V gene: TRBV11-2
J gene: TRBJ1-1
CDR3 protein: CASSLSVAGRIAFF

V gene: TRBV18
J gene: TRBJ2-5
CDR3 protein: CASSSGHQETQYF

V gene: TRBV4-3
J gene: TRBJ1-2
CDR3 protein: CASSLISQGKGGYTF

V gene: TRBV30
J gene: TRBJ2-5
CDR3 protein: CAWIPTLGPGETQYF

V gene: TRBV21-1
J gene: TRBJ1-5
CDR3 protein: CASSRKEGINQPQHF

V gene: TRBV6-1
J gene: TRBJ2-7
CDR3 protein: CASSGPSVNEQYF

V gene: TRBV30
J gene: TRBJ1-1
CDR3 protein: CAWGLAGRGSAIF

V gene: TRBV30
J gene: TRBJ2-2
CDR3 protein: CAWSVRGQVRAGELFF

V gene: TRBV5-1
J gene: TRBJ2-1
CDR3 protein: CASSWMTGYNEQFF

V gene: TRBV11-2
J gene: TRBJ2-2
CDR3 protein: CASSGGGVYTGELFF

V gene: TRBV6-5
J gene: TRBJ2-7
CDR3 protein: CASRAGVYEQYF

V gene: TRBV18
J gene: TRBJ2-5
CDR3 protein: CASSPVQGTGETQYF

V gene: TRBV7-6
J gene: TRBJ2-3
CDR3 protein: CASSLGGLTDTQYF

V gene: TRBV7-6
J gene: TRBJ1-4
CDR3 protein: CASSSRQATNEKLFF

V gene: TRBV9
J gene: TRBJ1-5
CDR3 protein: CASSDRDRGRGAYSNQPQHF

V gene: TRBV2
J gene: TRBJ2-5
CDR3 protein: CASSKLGRGQETQYF

V gene: TRBV14
J gene: TRBJ2-7
CDR3 protein: CASSRQHPGRASYEQYF

V gene: TRBV19
J gene: TRBJ1-6
CDR3 protein: CASSSVWGDSSYNSPLHF

V gene: TRBV5-1
J gene: TRBJ2-7
CDR3 protein: CASSLEGTGDYEQYF

V gene: TRBV19
J gene: TRBJ1-5
CDR3 protein: CASSLLGQGGNQPQHF

V gene: TRBV6-6
J gene: TRBJ1-1
CDR3 protein: CASSPRQGEAFF

V gene: TRBV6-5
J gene: TRBJ2-1
CDR3 protein: CASSLAGGDNEQFF

V gene: TRBV5-1
J gene: TRBJ1-5
CDR3 protein: CASSGDSNQPQHF

V gene: TRBV5-1
J gene: TRBJ1-1
CDR3 protein: CASSFAGRGAFF

V gene: TRBV30
J gene: TRBJ2-7
CDR3 protein: CAWSVRGQGLEQYF

V gene: TRBV7-8
J gene: TRBJ2-7
CDR3 protein: CASSFKVSYEQYF

V gene: TRBV9
J gene: TRBJ2-5
CDR3 protein: CASSVGRTGGHGETQYF

V gene: TRBV29-1
J gene: TRBJ1-1
CDR3 protein: CSVGSPGYRGGF

V gene: TRBV7-3
J gene: TRBJ1-1
CDR3 protein: CASSLGRNTEAFF

V gene: TRBV5-8
J gene: TRBJ2-6
CDR3 protein: CASSFAGGASSGANVLTF

V gene: TRBV7-8
J gene: TRBJ2-5
CDR3 protein: CASSLARGSGGYQETQYF

V gene: TRBV4-1
J gene: TRBJ2-3
CDR3 protein: CASSQDWGANTDTQYF

V gene: TRBV6-1
J gene: TRBJ2-5
CDR3 protein: CASSEGGGSKETQYF

V gene: TRBV6-5
J gene: TRBJ1-2
CDR3 protein: CASSSPGNYGYTF

V gene: TRBV28
J gene: TRBJ2-7
CDR3 protein: CASSPGGKDEQYF

V gene: TRBV27
J gene: TRBJ2-7
CDR3 protein: CASSVRTGGWYEQYF

V gene: TRBV7-2
J gene: TRBJ1-6
CDR3 protein: CASSSAWGPNSPLHF